The sequence of this TCR beta chain was determined in a study of blood T cell repertoires in COVID-19. Profiled with immunoSEQ multiplex PCR; TCRdb holds only in-frame clones, not every one. Among about 220,000 clones listed, around 80% were seen once. This CDR3 is built from 14 residues. V gave up 5 bases and J gave up 4 bases; unmatched junction bases: 5. The germline CDR1 and CDR2 sequences are LGHNT and FRNRAP. The source is a woman between 55 and 75 years old who had recovered from COVID-19. What was sequenced was peripheral blood. The rearrangement links TRBV12-5 to TRBJ1-3, with 7 positions matching TRBD1. CDR3 in DNA: TGTGCTAGTGGTCTACAGGGGTCAGGAAACACCATATATTTT. Protein sequence: CASGLQGSGNTIYF.